These T cell receptor beta chains were read from a single sample in a study of T-cell memory formation after mild COVID-19. TCRdb re-called the 5' RACE reads through MiXCR, storing one row per CDR3 protein. The sample has about 290,000 distinct CDR3 sequences, more than 15% seen once; the top ten hold roughly 20%. Sequencing was done on a sample of PBMCs or a T cell subset sorted from them (not recorded which). The receptors here all came from a man between 18 and 35 years old who had mild COVID-19 (a few samples of this study predate the infection). Cell type and time point are not known. Both conserved end residues are part of each CDR3. Each record gives: V gene, D gene, clone size, J gene, CDR3 protein, CDR3 DNA. A D gene is named only where the DNA matches it firmly. Clone size is shown for a subset of rows, as once, few, many or a class of expanded clone.

TRBV5-1	TRBD1	many	TRBJ1-1	CASSLFTGGAGTEAFF	TGCGCCAGCAGCTTGTTTACAGGGGGCGCCGGCACTGAAGCTTTCTTT
TRBV5-1	TRBD1	few	TRBJ2-2	CASSVGGYATGELFF	TGCGCCAGCAGCGTAGGGGGCTATGCCACCGGGGAGCTGTTTTTT
TRBV5-1	TRBD1	.	TRBJ2-2	CASSSQGAGELFF	TGCGCCAGCAGCTCACAGGGGGCCGGGGAGCTGTTTTTT
TRBV7-2	TRBD2	.	TRBJ2-1	CASTSLRLAGGYNEQFF	TGTGCCAGCACCTCCTTAAGACTAGCGGGGGGGTATAATGAGCAGTTCTTC
TRBV7-9	TRBD1	.	TRBJ1-6	CASSYYIPGQGNSPLHF	TGTGCCAGCAGCTACTACATTCCGGGACAGGGTAATTCACCCCTCCACTTT
TRBV6-5	.	few	TRBJ2-7	CASKQGYEQYF	TGTGCCAGCAAACAGGGCTACGAGCAGTACTTC
TRBV3-1	.	many	TRBJ1-4	CASSPGGKLFF	TGTGCCAGCAGCCCGGGTGGGAAACTGTTTTTT
TRBV12-3/TRBV12-4	TRBD1	many	TRBJ1-2	CASSPGGGSGYTF	TGTGCCAGCAGTCCGGGAGGGGGCTCTGGCTACACCTTC
TRBV6-5	.	few	TRBJ1-5	CASSSRSNQPQHF	TGTGCCAGCAGTTCCCGTAGCAATCAGCCCCAGCATTTT
TRBV4-3	.	.	TRBJ2-1	CASSQVHSNNEQFF	TGCGCCAGCAGCCAAGTTCATAGCAACAATGAGCAGTTCTTC
TRBV7-9	TRBD2	.	TRBJ2-1	CASSPQRLADNEQFF	TGTGCCAGCAGCCCACAGCGACTAGCGGACAATGAGCAGTTCTTC
TRBV4-3	TRBD1	.	TRBJ2-7	CASSRDRHYEQYF	TGCGCCAGCAGCCGGGACAGGCATTACGAGCAGTACTTC
TRBV4-2	.	few	TRBJ1-2	CASSHPLGQGNYGYTF	TGTGCCAGCAGCCACCCCCTCGGCCAGGGTAACTATGGCTACACCTTC
TRBV7-9	.	many	TRBJ1-1	CASSGYSGGPPEAFF	TGTGCCAGCAGCGGATACAGTGGGGGACCTCCTGAAGCTTTCTTT
TRBV11-2	TRBD2	.	TRBJ2-1	CASSLGLAQNEQFF	TGTGCCAGCAGCTTAGGACTAGCGCAGAATGAGCAGTTCTTC
TRBV5-1	.	few	TRBJ2-7	CASAKEGDEQYF	TGCGCCAGCGCCAAAGAAGGCGACGAGCAGTACTTC
TRBV20-1	TRBD2	.	TRBJ2-1	CSARDLAGVLYNEQFF	TGCAGTGCTAGAGATCTAGCGGGGGTCCTATACAATGAGCAGTTCTTC
TRBV2	.	.	TRBJ2-1	CASSDFAGYNEQFF	TGTGCCAGCAGTGATTTTGCGGGGTACAATGAGCAGTTCTTC
TRBV7-2	TRBD2	.	TRBJ2-3	CASTLLGGGADTQYF	TGTGCCAGCACCCTCCTCGGGGGAGGGGCAGATACGCAGTATTTT
TRBV7-2	.	.	TRBJ1-2	CASSLNREYSGYTF	TGTGCCAGCAGCCTAAACAGGGAATATAGTGGCTACACCTTC
TRBV5-1	.	few	TRBJ1-5	CASSLGPAGQPQHF	TGCGCCAGCAGCTTGGGTCCGGCGGGTCAGCCCCAGCATTTT
TRBV4-1	.	.	TRBJ1-1	CASTPGWKLDTEAFF	TGCGCCAGCACCCCGGGGTGGAAGTTAGATACTGAAGCTTTCTTT
TRBV11-2	.	.	TRBJ1-1	CASSHYTITFF	TGTGCCAGCAGCCACTACACTATTACTTTCTTT
TRBV5-5	.	.	TRBJ1-1	CASSLAKFGGFIF	TGTGCCAGCAGCTTGGCCAAATTCGGGGGCTTCATTTTT
TRBV20-1	TRBD1	.	TRBJ1-1	CSATPDRGPTFF	TGCAGTGCTACACCCGACAGGGGGCCGACTTTCTTT
TRBV29-1	.	.	TRBJ2-5	CSIRTSRETQYF	TGCAGCATACGGACCTCGAGAGAGACCCAGTACTTC
TRBV4-2	TRBD1	.	TRBJ1-5	CASSKTGGGGNQPQHF	TGTGCCAGCAGCAAGACGGGAGGGGGCGGCAATCAGCCCCAGCATTTT
TRBV5-1	TRBD1	few	TRBJ1-1	CASSPGTGATEAFF	TGCGCCAGCAGCCCGGGGACAGGGGCCACTGAAGCTTTCTTT
TRBV7-2	TRBD2	.	TRBJ2-5	CASSFTSGGKETQYF	TGTGCCAGCAGCTTTACTAGCGGGGGGAAGGAGACCCAGTACTTC
TRBV4-3	.	.	TRBJ2-4	CASSHSRESSRNIQYF	TGCGCCAGCAGCCATTCACGTGAGAGCTCCCGGAACATTCAGTACTTC
TRBV4-3	.	.	TRBJ2-7	CASSQGARPYEQYF	TGCGCCAGCAGCCAAGGGGCCCGCCCCTACGAGCAGTACTTC
TRBV7-3	.	few	TRBJ1-5	CASSQNQPQHF	TGTGCCAGCAGCCAAAATCAGCCCCAGCATTTT
TRBV5-8	.	.	TRBJ2-2	CASSSGYSARELFF	TGTGCCAGCAGCTCGGGATACTCTGCTCGGGAGCTGTTTTTT
TRBV5-1	.	few	TRBJ2-7	CASSFGIFYEQYF	TGCGCCAGCAGTTTCGGTATCTTCTACGAGCAGTACTTC
TRBV18	TRBD2	.	TRBJ2-1	CASSLGSGGYNEQFF	TGTGCCAGCTCCCTGGGAAGCGGGGGGTACAATGAGCAGTTCTTC
TRBV11-1	.	.	TRBJ1-6	CASSLEDGRNSPLHF	TGTGCCAGCAGCTTAGAGGACGGCCGGAATTCACCCCTCCACTTT
TRBV5-1	.	few	TRBJ2-5	CASSVQGRGVETQYF	TGCGCCAGCAGCGTGCAGGGGAGGGGAGTTGAGACCCAGTACTTC
TRBV7-9	TRBD1	few	TRBJ1-6	CASSPRTGNDSPLHF	TGTGCCAGCAGCCCGAGGACAGGGAATGATTCACCCCTCCACTTT
TRBV10-2	.	.	TRBJ1-5	CASGGYPSNQPQHF	TGCGCCAGCGGGGGTTACCCCAGCAATCAGCCCCAGCATTTT
TRBV4-2	TRBD1	.	TRBJ2-7	CASSQVGQGFAYEQYF	TGTGCCAGCAGCCAAGTCGGACAGGGGTTCGCCTACGAGCAGTACTTC
TRBV27	.	.	TRBJ1-3	CASSLSFGNTIYF	TGTGCCAGCAGTCTATCATTTGGAAACACCATATATTTT
TRBV6-5	.	few	TRBJ2-3	CASSYGANGADTQYF	TGTGCCAGCAGTTACGGAGCGAATGGGGCAGATACGCAGTATTTT
TRBV5-1	.	.	TRBJ1-5	CASSLRGWQPQHF	TGCGCCAGCAGCTTGAGGGGGTGGCAGCCCCAGCATTTT
TRBV14	.	.	TRBJ2-2	CASSQEWNTGELFF	TGTGCCAGCAGCCAAGAATGGAACACCGGGGAGCTGTTTTTT
TRBV12-3/TRBV12-4	TRBD2	few	TRBJ2-1	CASTTGRGGSSEQFF	TGTGCCAGCACCACTGGTCGGGGGGGCAGTAGCGAGCAGTTCTTC
TRBV11-2	TRBD2	many	TRBJ2-5	CASSLIPAGGDQETQYF	TGTGCCAGCAGCTTAATCCCAGCGGGGGGAGACCAAGAGACCCAGTACTTC
TRBV6-5	.	few	TRBJ2-3	CASSYNGAGVATDTQYF	TGTGCCAGCAGTTATAATGGGGCGGGTGTTGCCACAGATACGCAGTATTTT